Listed below are T cell receptor beta chains from one sample, sequenced in a study of shared clonotypes between healthy human individuals. Sequencing was performed with immunoSEQ multiplex PCR; in TCRdb, only in-frame clones are kept and a portion is missing. Of about 960,000 clones detected, 76% appear once; the ten largest clones hold about 1.5%. The sample comprised memory CD4+ T cells sorted from blood. Source of these receptors: a man younger than 35 in good health. Each CDR3 is given with its conserved first and last residue. A D gene is named only where the DNA matches it firmly. Expanded clones are given a class, and other clones once, few, many or no size at all.

CASSQDWERRNQPQHF	TGCGCCAGCAGCCAAGATTGGGAACGGCGCAATCAGCCCCAGCATTTT	16	TRBJ1-5	NA	TRBV4-1	NA
CAWSTGGGYGYTF	TGTGCCTGGAGTACGGGGGGAGGGTATGGCTACACCTTC	13	TRBJ1-2	NA	TRBV30	NA
CASSEAHWTVGAYEQYF	TGTGCCAGCAGTGAAGCACACTGGACAGTAGGTGCCTACGAGCAGTACTTC	17	TRBJ2-7	NA	TRBV6-1	NA
CASSPLLSTDTQYF	TGTGCCAGCAGCCCTTTGCTGAGCACAGATACGCAGTATTTT	14	TRBJ2-3	NA	TRBV9	NA
CSVGQGETQYF	TGCAGCGTTGGCCAGGGTGAGACCCAGTACTTC	11	TRBJ2-5	once	TRBV29-1	NA
CASARTENTEAFF	TGTGCCAGTGCCCGGACGGAGAACACTGAAGCTTTCTTT	13	TRBJ1-1	NA	TRBV19	NA
CSVPDRIRVNEQFF	TGCAGCGTCCCGGACAGGATAAGGGTTAATGAGCAGTTCTTC	14	TRBJ2-1	once	TRBV29-1	TRBD1
CACRLSQGFSPLHF	TGTGCCTGTCGATTGTCTCAGGGTTTTTCACCCCTCCACTTT	14	TRBJ1-6	many	TRBV30	NA
CASSLVAVTGELFF	TGTGCCAGCAGCTTAGTGGCAGTTACCGGGGAGCTGTTTTTT	14	TRBJ2-2	many	TRBV7-2	NA
CASSETSGRAFEQFF	TGTGCCAGCAGCGAAACTAGCGGGAGGGCCTTTGAGCAGTTCTTC	15	TRBJ2-1	NA	TRBV11-2	TRBD2
CATSRDLHPVQETQYF	TGTGCCACCAGCAGAGACCTTCACCCGGTGCAAGAGACCCAGTACTTC	16	TRBJ2-5	NA	TRBV15	NA
CASRGGRSPLHF	TGTGCCAGTAGGGGGGGGAGATCACCCCTCCACTTT	12	TRBJ1-6	NA	TRBV19	NA
CASGVGQGIEQYF	TGTGCCAGCGGGGTGGGACAGGGAATCGAGCAGTACTTC	13	TRBJ2-7	NA	TRBV2	TRBD1
CASSFMPDQPQHF	TGTGCCAGCAGCTTCATGCCCGATCAGCCCCAGCATTTT	13	TRBJ1-5	few	TRBV5-6	NA